This T cell receptor beta chain is from a study of control samples from healthy donors and cancer patients. Assay: immunoSEQ multiplex PCR; the TCRdb copy retains only in-frame clones and omits some. The table has 120,000 to 150,000 clones, around 90% seen once; the top ten hold roughly 3.2%. What was sequenced was blood. This TCR was recovered from a man between 25 and 39 years old in good health.

CDR3 bases: TGTGCCAGCAGCTTGGGACGCCACTACAATGAGCAGTTCTTC. It is translated as CASSLGRHYNEQFF. The gene calls are TRBV5-6 and TRBJ2-1; D unclear. The CDR3 is made up of 14 amino acids. V lost 0 bases to trimming and J lost 3 bases, with 7 bases between them. From germline, CDR1 is SGHDT and CDR2 YYEEEE.